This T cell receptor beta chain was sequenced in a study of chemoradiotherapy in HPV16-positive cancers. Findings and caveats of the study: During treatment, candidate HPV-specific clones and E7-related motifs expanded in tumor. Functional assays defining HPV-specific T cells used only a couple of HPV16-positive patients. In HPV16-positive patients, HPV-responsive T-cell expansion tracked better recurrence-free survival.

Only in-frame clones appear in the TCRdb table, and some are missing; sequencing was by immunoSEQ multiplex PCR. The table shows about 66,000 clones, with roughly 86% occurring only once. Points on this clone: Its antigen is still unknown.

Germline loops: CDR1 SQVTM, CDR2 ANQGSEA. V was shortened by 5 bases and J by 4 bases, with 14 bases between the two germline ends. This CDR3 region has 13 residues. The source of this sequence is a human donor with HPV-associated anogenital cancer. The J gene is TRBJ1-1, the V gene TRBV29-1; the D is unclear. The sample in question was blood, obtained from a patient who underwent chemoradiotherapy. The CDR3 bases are TGCAGCGTTATGAAGGACGGCCGCACTGAAGCTTTCTTT. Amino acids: CSVMKDGRTEAFF.